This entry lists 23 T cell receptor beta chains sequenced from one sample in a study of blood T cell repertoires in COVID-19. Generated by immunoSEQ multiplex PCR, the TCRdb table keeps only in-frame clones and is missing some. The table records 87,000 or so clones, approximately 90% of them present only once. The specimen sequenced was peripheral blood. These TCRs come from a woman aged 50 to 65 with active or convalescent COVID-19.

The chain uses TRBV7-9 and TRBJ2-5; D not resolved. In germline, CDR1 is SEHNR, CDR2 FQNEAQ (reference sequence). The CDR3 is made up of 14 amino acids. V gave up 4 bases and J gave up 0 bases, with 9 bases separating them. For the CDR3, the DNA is TGTGCCAGCAGCTACTTCAGGTACCAAGAGACCCAGTACTTC. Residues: CASSYFRYQETQYF.

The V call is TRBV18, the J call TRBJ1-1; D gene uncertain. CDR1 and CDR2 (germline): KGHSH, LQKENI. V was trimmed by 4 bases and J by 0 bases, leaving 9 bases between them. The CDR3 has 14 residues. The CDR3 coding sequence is TGTGCCAGCTCACTAAAGGAGATGAACACTGAAGCTTTCTTT. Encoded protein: CASSLKEMNTEAFF.

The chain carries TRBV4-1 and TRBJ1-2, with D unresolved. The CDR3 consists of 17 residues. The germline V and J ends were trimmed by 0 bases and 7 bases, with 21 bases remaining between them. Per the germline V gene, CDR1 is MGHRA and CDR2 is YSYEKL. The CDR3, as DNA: TGCGCCAGCAGCCAAGAAAAGGCAAGGACGGACTATGGTGGCTACACCTTC. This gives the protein CASSQEKARTDYGGYTF.

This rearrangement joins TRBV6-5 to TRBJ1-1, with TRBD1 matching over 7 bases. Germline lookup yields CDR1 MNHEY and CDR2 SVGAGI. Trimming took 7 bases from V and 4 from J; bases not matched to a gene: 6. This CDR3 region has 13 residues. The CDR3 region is CASKRGLGTEAFF. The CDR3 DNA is TGTGCCAGCAAGAGGGGGCTTGGCACTGAAGCTTTCTTT.

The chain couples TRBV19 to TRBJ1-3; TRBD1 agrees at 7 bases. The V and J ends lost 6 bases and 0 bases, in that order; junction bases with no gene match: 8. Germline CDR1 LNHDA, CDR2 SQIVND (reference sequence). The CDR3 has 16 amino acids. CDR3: CASREGQLSSGNTIYF. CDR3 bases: TGTGCCAGTAGAGAGGGACAGCTAAGCTCTGGAAACACCATATATTTT.

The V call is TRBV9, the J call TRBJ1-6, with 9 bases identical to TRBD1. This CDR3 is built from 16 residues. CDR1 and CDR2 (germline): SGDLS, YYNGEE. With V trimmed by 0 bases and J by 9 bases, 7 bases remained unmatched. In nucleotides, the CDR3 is TGTGCCAGCAGCGTAGCGGGACAGGGTACTAGTTCACCCCTCCACTTT. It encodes CASSVAGQGTSSPLHF.

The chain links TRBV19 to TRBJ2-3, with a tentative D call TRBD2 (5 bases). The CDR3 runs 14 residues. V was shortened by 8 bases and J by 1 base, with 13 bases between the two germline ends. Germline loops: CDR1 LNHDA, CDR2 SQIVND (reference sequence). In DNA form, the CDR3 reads TGTGCCAGTTTGGGGAGTCAAGGCACAGATACGCAGTATTTT. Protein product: CASLGSQGTDTQYF.

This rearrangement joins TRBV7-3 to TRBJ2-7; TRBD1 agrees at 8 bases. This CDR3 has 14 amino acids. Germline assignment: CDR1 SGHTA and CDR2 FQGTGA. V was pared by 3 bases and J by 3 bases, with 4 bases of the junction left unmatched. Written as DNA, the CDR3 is TGTGCCAGCAGCTTCGGACAGGGAGACTACGAGCAGTACTTC. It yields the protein CASSFGQGDYEQYF.

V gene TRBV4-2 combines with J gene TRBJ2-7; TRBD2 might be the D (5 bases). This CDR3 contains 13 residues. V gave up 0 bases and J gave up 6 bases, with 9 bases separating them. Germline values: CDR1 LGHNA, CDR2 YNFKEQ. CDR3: CASSQEVRAEQYF. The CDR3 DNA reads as TGTGCCAGCAGCCAAGAGGTGAGGGCCGAGCAGTACTTC.

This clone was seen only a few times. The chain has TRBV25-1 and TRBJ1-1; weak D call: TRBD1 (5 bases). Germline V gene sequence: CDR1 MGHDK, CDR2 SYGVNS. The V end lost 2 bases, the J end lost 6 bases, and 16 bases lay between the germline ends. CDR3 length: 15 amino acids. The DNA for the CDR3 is TGTGCCAGCAGTGAAGTGAGGGGACTAGGCTCTGAAGCTTTCTTT. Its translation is CASSEVRGLGSEAFF. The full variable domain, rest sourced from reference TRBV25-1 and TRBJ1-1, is EADIYQTPRYLVIGTGKKITLECSQTMGHDKMYWYQQDPGMELHLIHYSYGVNSTEKGDLSSESTVSRIRTEHFPLTLESARPSHTSQYLCASSEVRGLGSEAFFGQGTRLTVV.

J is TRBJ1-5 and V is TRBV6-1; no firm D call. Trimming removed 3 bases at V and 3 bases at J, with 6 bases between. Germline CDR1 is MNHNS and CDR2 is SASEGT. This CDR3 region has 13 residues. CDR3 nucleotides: TGTGCCAGCAGTGACAACTTCAATCAGCCCCAGCATTTT. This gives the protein CASSDNFNQPQHF.

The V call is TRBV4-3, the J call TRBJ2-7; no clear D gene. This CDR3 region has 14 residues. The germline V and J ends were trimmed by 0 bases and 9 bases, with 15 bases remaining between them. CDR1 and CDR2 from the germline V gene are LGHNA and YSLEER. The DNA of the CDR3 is TGCGCCAGCAGCCAAGATCAAAAGTTATCAGGGCAGTACTTC. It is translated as CASSQDQKLSGQYF.

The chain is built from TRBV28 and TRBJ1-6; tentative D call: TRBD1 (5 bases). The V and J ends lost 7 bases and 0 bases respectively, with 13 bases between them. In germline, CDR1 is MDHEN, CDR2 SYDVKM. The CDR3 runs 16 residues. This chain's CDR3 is CASKVQGSSYNSPLHF. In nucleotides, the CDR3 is TGTGCCAGCAAAGTTCAGGGCAGCTCCTATAATTCACCCCTCCACTTT.

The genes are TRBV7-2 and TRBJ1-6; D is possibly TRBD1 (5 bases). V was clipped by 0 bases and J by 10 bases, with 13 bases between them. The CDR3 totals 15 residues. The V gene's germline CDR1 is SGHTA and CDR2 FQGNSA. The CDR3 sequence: CASSLAFRDGSPLHF. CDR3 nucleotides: TGTGCCAGCAGCTTAGCTTTCAGGGATGGATCACCCCTCCACTTT.

CDR3 protein: CASSLTDTQYF. CDR3 DNA sequence: TGTGCCAGCAGCCTCACAGATACGCAGTATTTT. The V gene is TRBV2, the J gene TRBJ2-3; D not certain. Germline CDR1 SNHLY, CDR2 FYNNEI. This CDR3 is built from 11 residues. V lost 6 bases and J lost 2, with 3 bases in between.

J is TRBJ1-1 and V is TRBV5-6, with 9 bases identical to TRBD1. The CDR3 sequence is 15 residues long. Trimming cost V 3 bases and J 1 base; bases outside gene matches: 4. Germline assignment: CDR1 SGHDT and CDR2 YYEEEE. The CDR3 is CASSSTGGENTEAFF. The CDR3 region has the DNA TGTGCCAGCAGCTCGACAGGGGGAGAGAACACTGAAGCTTTCTTT.

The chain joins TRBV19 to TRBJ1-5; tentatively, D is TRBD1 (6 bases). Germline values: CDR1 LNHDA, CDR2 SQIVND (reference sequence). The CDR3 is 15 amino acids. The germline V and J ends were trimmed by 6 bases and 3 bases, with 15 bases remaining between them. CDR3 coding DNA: TGTGCCAGTAGACCCCGGGACATGCTCAATCAGCCCCAGCATTTT. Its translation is CASRPRDMLNQPQHF.

The CDR3: CASSTQGSSGNTIYF. CDR3 sequence (DNA): TGTGCCAGCAGCACACAGGGGAGCTCTGGAAACACCATATATTTT. This rearrangement joins TRBV7-2 to TRBJ1-3, with 7 bases fitting TRBD1. The CDR3 consists of 15 residues. V gave up 5 bases and J gave up 0 bases; unmatched junction bases: 4. CDR1 and CDR2 (germline): SGHTA, FQGNSA.

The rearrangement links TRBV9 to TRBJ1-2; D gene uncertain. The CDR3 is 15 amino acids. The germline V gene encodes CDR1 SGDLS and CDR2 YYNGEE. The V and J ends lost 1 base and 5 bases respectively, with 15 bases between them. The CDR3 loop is CASSVHQVGLYGYTF. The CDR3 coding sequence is TGTGCCAGCAGCGTACACCAGGTTGGGTTATATGGCTACACCTTC.

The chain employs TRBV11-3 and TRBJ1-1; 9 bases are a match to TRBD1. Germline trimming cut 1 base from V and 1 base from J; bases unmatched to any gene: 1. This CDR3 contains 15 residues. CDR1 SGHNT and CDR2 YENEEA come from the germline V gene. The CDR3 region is CASSLGTGANTEAFF. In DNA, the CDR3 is TGTGCCAGCAGCTTAGGGACAGGGGCGAACACTGAAGCTTTCTTT. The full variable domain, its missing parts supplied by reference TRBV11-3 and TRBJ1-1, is EAGVVQSPRYKIIEKKQPVAFWCNPISGHNTLYWYLQNLGQGPELLIRYENEEAVDDSQLPKDRFSAERLKGVDSTLKIQPAELGDSAVYLCASSLGTGANTEAFFGQGTRLTVV.

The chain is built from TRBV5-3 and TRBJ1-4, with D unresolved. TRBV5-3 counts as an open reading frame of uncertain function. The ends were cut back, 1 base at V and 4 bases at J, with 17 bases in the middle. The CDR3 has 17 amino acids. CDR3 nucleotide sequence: TGTGCCAGAAGCTTGTCCTCGGGTCCTACGGTTAATGAAAAACTGTTTTTT. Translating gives CARSLSSGPTVNEKLFF.

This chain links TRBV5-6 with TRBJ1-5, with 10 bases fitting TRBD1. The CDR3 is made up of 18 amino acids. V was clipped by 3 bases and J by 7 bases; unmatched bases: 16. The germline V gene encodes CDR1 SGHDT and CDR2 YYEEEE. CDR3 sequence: CASSSRGTGVNIRQPQHF. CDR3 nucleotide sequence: TGTGCCAGCAGCTCTAGGGGGACAGGGGTAAATATACGCCAGCCCCAGCATTTT. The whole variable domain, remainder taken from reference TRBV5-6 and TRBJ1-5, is DAGVTQSPTHLIKTRGQQVTLRCSPKSGHDTVSWYQQALGQGPQFIFQYYEEEERQRGNFPDRFSGHQFPNYSSELNVNALLLGDSALYLCASSSRGTGVNIRQPQHFGDGTRLSIL.

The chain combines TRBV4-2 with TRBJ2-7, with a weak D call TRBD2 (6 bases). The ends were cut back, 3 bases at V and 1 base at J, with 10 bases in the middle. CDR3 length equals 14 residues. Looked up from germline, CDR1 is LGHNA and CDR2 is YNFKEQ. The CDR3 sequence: CASSQLGGSYEQYF. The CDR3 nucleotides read TGTGCCAGCAGCCAGTTAGGAGGGTCCTACGAGCAGTACTTC.